This T cell receptor (beta chain) was documented in a study of shared clonotypes between healthy human individuals. Original handling: ImmunoSEQ output held junction-only sequences without quality scores, so filtering differed. Data came from immunoSEQ multiplex PCR; TCRdb stores just in-frame clones and leaves some out. V and J calls and clone size follow that table, whereas D and trimming were derived from the DNA. The repertoire consists of about 1.5 million clones, with approximately 97% occurring once and the leading ten covering roughly 1.2%. Between the trimmed V and J ends, which lost 8 bases and 2 bases, there was a span of 27 bases. Germline lookup yields CDR1 SGHAT and CDR2 FQNNGV. CDR3 length: 18 amino acids.

The sequencing input was naive CD4+ T cells sorted from blood. Subset here: CD45RA+ positively selected. This receptor was obtained from a young man in good health. The chain has TRBV11-2 and TRBJ1-2; D may be TRBD1 (5 bases). The CDR3 sequence is CASSFSVRRLRGNYGYTF. The CDR3 coding sequence is TGTGCCAGCTCTTTCTCCGTGAGGCGCCTCCGGGGCAACTATGGCTACACCTTC.